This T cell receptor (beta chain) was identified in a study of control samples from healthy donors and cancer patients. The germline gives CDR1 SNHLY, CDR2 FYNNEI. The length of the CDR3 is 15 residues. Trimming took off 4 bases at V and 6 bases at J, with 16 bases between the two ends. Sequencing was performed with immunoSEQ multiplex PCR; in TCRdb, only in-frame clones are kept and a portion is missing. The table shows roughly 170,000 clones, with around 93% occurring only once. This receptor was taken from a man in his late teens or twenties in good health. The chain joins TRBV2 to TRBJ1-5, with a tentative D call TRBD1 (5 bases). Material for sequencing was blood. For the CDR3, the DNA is TGTGCCAGCAGTGTATATGCAGGGAGTATTCAGCCCCAGCATTTT. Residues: CASSVYAGSIQPQHF. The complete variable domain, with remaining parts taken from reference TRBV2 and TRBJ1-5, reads EPEVTQTPSHQVTQMGQEVILRCVPISNHLYFYWYRQILGQKVEFLVSFYNNEISEKSEIFDDQFSVERPDGSNFTLKIRSTKLEDSAMYFCASSVYAGSIQPQHFGDGTRLSIL.